Listed below are T cell receptor beta chains from one sample, sequenced in a study of CD8+CD57+ T cells in acquired aplastic anemia. TCRdb reprocessed the reads via MiXCR and lists one record per CDR3 protein. The table records about 98,000 distinct CDR3 sequences, around 68% of them present only once. The specimen was sorted CD4+, CD8+, or CD8+CD57+ T cells (not recorded which) from PBMCs. All receptors come from a human donor with aplastic anemia. CDR3s include the opening cysteine and the closing phenylalanine or tryptophan. The order of the fields is J gene, clone size, V gene, D gene, CDR3 protein, CDR3 DNA. D genes are given only for firm matches. Size tells how often a clone was seen (once, few, many) or the class of an expanded clone, and some rows leave it out.

>TRBJ2-1|-|TRBV20-1|TRBD2
CSARTGGAQMKYNEQFF
TGCAGTGCTAGAACCGGGGGGGCCCAAATGAAGTACAATGAGCAGTTCTTC
>TRBJ1-1|-|TRBV25-1|TRBD1
CASSESRVQGSGEAFF
TGTGCCAGCAGTGAATCTAGGGTACAGGGGTCCGGTGAAGCTTTCTTT
>TRBJ2-7|-|TRBV11-2|-
CASSGRGTGEQYF
TGTGCCAGCAGCGGGAGGGGGACGGGGGAGCAGTACTTC
>TRBJ1-1|-|TRBV10-3|TRBD1
CAISESPGQGRRSEAFF
TGTGCCATCAGTGAGTCCCCAGGACAGGGTCGTAGGAGTGAAGCTTTCTTT
>TRBJ2-1|few|TRBV20-1|-
CSANVHNEQFF
TGCAGTGCCAACGTCCACAATGAGCAGTTCTTC
>TRBJ2-7|-|TRBV10-3|TRBD1
CAISVCGWDRGPYEQYF
TGTGCCATCAGTGTTTGTGGTTGGGACAGGGGCCCCTACGAGCAGTACTTC
>TRBJ2-3|few|TRBV19|TRBD2
CASGRGGWTDTQYF
TGTGCCAGTGGACGGGGGGGCTGGACAGATACGCAGTATTTT
>TRBJ2-1|-|TRBV20-1|-
CSASLDFSPYNEQFF
TGCAGTGCCTCACTGGACTTTTCCCCCTACAATGAGCAGTTCTTC
>TRBJ1-1|-|TRBV20-1|TRBD1
CSATLDNRGTEAFF
TGCAGTGCTACGTTAGATAACAGGGGGACTGAAGCTTTCTTT
>TRBJ1-2|-|TRBV12-3/TRBV12-4|TRBD1
CASTKGQGGNYGYTF
TGTGCCAGCACCAAGGGACAGGGAGGTAACTATGGCTACACCTTC
>TRBJ2-7|-|TRBV20-1|-
CSARLGGGAYEQYF
TGCAGTGCTAGACTTGGTGGCGGAGCCTACGAGCAGTACTTC
>TRBJ1-2|-|TRBV10-2|-
CASSGQTLEKHYTF
TGCGCCAGCAGCGGACAGACCTTAGAAAAGCACTACACCTTC
>TRBJ2-7|-|TRBV6-1|TRBD2
CASSDGTSGGANEQYF
TGTGCCAGCAGTGACGGGACTAGCGGGGGGGCCAATGAGCAGTACTTC
>TRBJ2-7|-|TRBV7-8|-
CASSLRTVSVNEQYF
TGTGCCAGCAGCTTAAGGACAGTGTCGGTCAACGAGCAGTACTTC
>TRBJ1-2|few|TRBV24-1|TRBD1
CATSDRQGPNYGYTF
TGTGCCACCAGTGACCGACAGGGCCCTAACTATGGCTACACCTTC
>TRBJ2-4|-|TRBV15|TRBD1
CATSSDRGLSQYF
TGTGCCACCAGCAGCGACAGGGGCCTCTCCCAGTACTTC
>TRBJ1-1|-|TRBV25-1|-
CASSEYMWEGSRNTEAFF
TGTGCCAGCAGTGAATATATGTGGGAGGGTAGTAGGAACACTGAAGCTTTCTTT
>TRBJ1-4|few|TRBV10-3|-
CATRGGEDEKLFF
TGTGCCACCCGAGGAGGCGAAGATGAAAAACTGTTTTTT
>TRBJ2-7|-|TRBV5-6|-
CASSRGTFYEQYF
TGTGCCAGCAGCCGCGGGACATTCTACGAGCAGTACTTC
>TRBJ2-7|-|TRBV10-3|-
CAISGRGRGYEQYF
TGTGCCATCAGTGGCCGGGGCAGGGGCTACGAGCAGTACTTC
>TRBJ2-1|-|TRBV20-1|TRBD2
CSARVPSGVNYNEQFF
TGCAGTGCTAGAGTCCCTAGCGGAGTGAACTACAATGAGCAGTTCTTC
>TRBJ1-1|few|TRBV25-1|-
CASSELGGEANTEAFF
TGTGCCAGCAGTGAATTGGGGGGCGAGGCGAACACTGAAGCTTTCTTT
>TRBJ1-5|once|TRBV20-1|-
CSARLTGKGNQPQHF
TGCAGTGCTAGACTCACAGGGAAAGGCAATCAGCCCCAGCATTTT
>TRBJ1-1|-|TRBV19|-
CASSGSTAEAFF
TGTGCCAGTAGTGGATCGACAGCTGAAGCTTTCTTT
>TRBJ1-1|few|TRBV10-1|-
CASSESAGIYTEAFF
TGCGCCAGCAGTGAGTCTGCAGGGATCTACACTGAAGCTTTCTTT
>TRBJ2-3|-|TRBV19|TRBD2
CASSSQRGSTDTQYF
TGTGCCAGTAGTAGCCAGCGGGGGAGCACAGATACGCAGTATTTT
>TRBJ1-1|-|TRBV20-1|-
CSAGVTEAFF
TGCAGTGCTGGAGTGACTGAAGCTTTCTTT
>TRBJ2-1|-|TRBV15|-
CATSGGTSSYNEQFF
TGTGCCACCAGCGGAGGGACGAGCTCCTACAATGAGCAGTTCTTC
>TRBJ2-7|once|TRBV6-5|-
CASSYKIGREQYF
TGTGCCAGCAGTTACAAAATTGGACGCGAGCAGTACTTC
>TRBJ2-7|-|TRBV24-1|TRBD2
CATSDSRGTNEQYF
TGTGCCACCAGTGATTCGCGGGGGACGAATGAGCAGTACTTC
>TRBJ2-1|-|TRBV20-1|TRBD2
CSAILAGGPTDEQFF
TGCAGTGCCATACTAGCGGGGGGGCCGACGGATGAGCAGTTCTTC
>TRBJ2-1|-|TRBV19|-
CASTASRSYNEQFF
TGTGCCAGTACCGCAAGCCGCTCCTACAATGAGCAGTTCTTC
>TRBJ2-1|few|TRBV29-1|-
CSVVENEQFF
TGCAGCGTTGTAGAGAATGAGCAGTTCTTC
>TRBJ2-7|-|TRBV5-5|-
CASSLVHLAHEQYF
TGTGCCAGCAGCTTGGTTCATCTAGCCCACGAGCAGTACTTC
>TRBJ2-7|-|TRBV7-9|-
CASSTTSYEQYF
TGTGCCAGCAGTACTACGTCATACGAGCAGTACTTC
>TRBJ1-1|-|TRBV20-1|-
CSARGPGEAEAFF
TGCAGTGCTAGAGGGCCAGGGGAGGCTGAAGCTTTCTTT
>TRBJ2-3|-|TRBV6-4|-
CASSPQLATDTQYF
TGTGCCAGCAGCCCTCAACTAGCCACAGATACGCAGTATTTT
>TRBJ1-2|-|TRBV3-1|-
CASSLSTYRGLNYGYTF
TGTGCCAGCAGCCTTTCGACTTATAGGGGGTTAAACTATGGCTACACCTTC
>TRBJ2-3|-|TRBV20-1|-
CSARDGGTGTDTQYF
TGCAGTGCTAGAGATGGGGGTACAGGGACAGATACGCAGTATTTT
>TRBJ2-7|-|TRBV2|-
CASTLRVYEQYF
TGTGCCAGCACGCTCAGGGTTTACGAGCAGTACTTC
>TRBJ1-2|-|TRBV19|-
CASSIASGYTF
TGTGCCAGTAGTATAGCCAGTGGCTACACCTTC
>TRBJ1-6|-|TRBV7-9|-
CASSLIDSPLHF
TGTGCCAGCAGCTTAATCGATTCACCCCTCCACTTT
>TRBJ1-2|many|TRBV16|-
CASSQPEGEGYTF
TGTGCCAGCAGCCAACCCGAGGGAGAGGGCTACACCTTC
>TRBJ2-5|-|TRBV20-1|TRBD2
CSARASGGVETQYF
TGCAGTGCTAGAGCTAGCGGGGGGGTGGAGACCCAGTACTTC
>TRBJ2-5|-|TRBV20-1|TRBD1
CSAGIYRQGITQYF
TGCAGTGCCGGGATATATCGACAGGGTATAACCCAGTACTTC
>TRBJ2-3|-|TRBV25-1|TRBD2
CASSLAGGQPTQYF
TGTGCCAGCTCATTAGCGGGAGGACAACCTACGCAGTATTTT
>TRBJ2-1|-|TRBV2|-
CASSRTDGLGEQFF
TGTGCCAGCAGTCGGACAGACGGTTTGGGTGAGCAGTTCTTC
>TRBJ2-7|-|TRBV7-6|-
CASSLEGTDYEQYF
TGTGCCAGCAGCTTAGAGGGGACGGACTACGAGCAGTACTTC
>TRBJ2-7|-|TRBV7-7|-
CASSLSPEQYF
TGTGCCAGCAGCTTATCCCCTGAGCAGTACTTC
>TRBJ2-7|few|TRBV7-8|-
CASSLGHHEQYF
TGTGCCAGCAGCCTGGGCCACCACGAGCAGTACTTC
>TRBJ1-5|many|TRBV19|-
CASSMIWGPNQPQHF
TGTGCCAGTAGTATGATCTGGGGTCCGAATCAGCCCCAGCATTTT
>TRBJ2-7|-|TRBV20-1|TRBD1
CSATPTLGQIYEQYF
TGCAGTGCTACACCCACCCTGGGACAGATCTACGAGCAGTACTTC
>TRBJ1-1|few|TRBV2|-
CASRGGEAFF
TGTGCCAGCAGGGGGGGCGAAGCTTTCTTT
>TRBJ2-1|-|TRBV5-1|-
CASSFGAGNYNERFF
-
>TRBJ2-7|-|TRBV20-1|-
CSAALAPTYEQYF
TGCAGTGCTGCCCTAGCCCCGACCTACGAGCAGTACTTC
>TRBJ2-7|few|TRBV29-1|-
CSALAESYEQYF
TGCAGCGCCTTAGCGGAATCCTACGAGCAGTACTTC
>TRBJ2-6|-|TRBV20-1|-
CSASGSGANVLTF
TGCAGTGCTAGTGGGTCTGGGGCCAACGTCCTGACTTTC
>TRBJ2-7|-|TRBV15|-
CATSRVDAGYEQYF
TGTGCCACCAGCAGAGTTGACGCAGGATACGAGCAGTACTTC
>TRBJ2-7|-|TRBV20-1|-
CSTRASSYEQYF
TGCAGTACGAGGGCTAGCTCCTACGAGCAGTACTTC
>TRBJ1-2|many|TRBV6-1|-
CASSEFIEGPSGGYTF
TGTGCCAGCAGTGAATTCATTGAGGGACCCTCGGGAGGCTACACCTTC